This TCR beta chain was identified during a study of T cells expressing NK-cell markers. TCRdb re-called the 5' RACE reads; every CDR3 protein appears as one record, without DNA. This sample contains about half a million distinct CDR3 sequences. Germline CDR1 and CDR2: MNHEY and SVGEGT. This CDR3 has 17 residues. This TCR came from a woman between 45 and 65 years old in good health. The specimen sequenced was blood T cells: a sorted CD56 or NKG2C T cell subset, CD4+ or CD8+ T cells, or bulk PBMC T cells (not recorded which). The chain recombines TRBV6-2 or TRBV6-3 with TRBJ1-1; TCRdb reports TRBD1, a call that lacks DNA to check it against. The CDR3 is CASSWEKGQGRNTEAFF.